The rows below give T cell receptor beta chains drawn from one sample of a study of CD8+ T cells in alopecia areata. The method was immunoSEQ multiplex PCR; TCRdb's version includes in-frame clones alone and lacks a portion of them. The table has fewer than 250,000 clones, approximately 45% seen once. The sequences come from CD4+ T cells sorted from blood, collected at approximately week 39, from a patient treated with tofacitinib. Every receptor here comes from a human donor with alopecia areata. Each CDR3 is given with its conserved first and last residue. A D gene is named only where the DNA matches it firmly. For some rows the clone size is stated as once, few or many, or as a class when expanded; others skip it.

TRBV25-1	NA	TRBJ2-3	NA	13	TGTGCCAGCTCCGCCGGGGCGGCAGATACGCAGTATTTT	CASSAGAADTQYF
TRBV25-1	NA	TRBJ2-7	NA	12	TGTGCCAGCAGGGACAGTTCCTACGAGCAGTACTTC	CASRDSSYEQYF
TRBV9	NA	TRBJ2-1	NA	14	TGTGCCAGCAGCGTAGGGAGGGGCGACAATGAGCAGTTCTTC	CASSVGRGDNEQFF
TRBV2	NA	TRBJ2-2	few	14	TGTGCCGCACGGCGGGACATGAACACCGGGGAGCTGTTTTTT	CAARRDMNTGELFF
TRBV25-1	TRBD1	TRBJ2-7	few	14	TGTGCCAGCGGCGGGACAGGGAAAGGCTACGAGCAGTACTTC	CASGGTGKGYEQYF
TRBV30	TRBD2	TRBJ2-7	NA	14	TGTGCCTGGAGTGGCGGGAGGGCCGAGAACGAGCAGTACTTC	CAWSGGRAENEQYF
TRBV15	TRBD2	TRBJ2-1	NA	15	TGTGCCACCAGCCTAAGTGGGGGGGTGAGGGCTGAGCAGTTCTTC	CATSLSGGVRAEQFF
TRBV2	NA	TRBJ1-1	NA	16	TGTGCCAGCAGTGAAGCACCCCCGGGACTGGGGACTGAAGCTTTCTTT	CASSEAPPGLGTEAFF
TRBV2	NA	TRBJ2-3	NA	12	TGTGCCAGCAGTGAAGGGGCGGATACGCAGTATTTT	CASSEGADTQYF
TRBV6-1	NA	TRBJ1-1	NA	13	TGTGCCAGCAGTGAGGCGGACACCAGGAAAGCTTTCTTT	CASSEADTRKAFF
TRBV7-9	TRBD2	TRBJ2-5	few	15	TGTGCCAGCAGCTTCGGAGCGGGAGTCCGTAAGACCCAGTACTTC	CASSFGAGVRKTQYF
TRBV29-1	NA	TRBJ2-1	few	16	TGCAGCGCCGAGAAGGTGGGACCGACCGTTTTTGATGAGCAGTTCTTC	CSAEKVGPTVFDEQFF
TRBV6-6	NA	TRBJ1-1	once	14	TGTGCCAGCAGTTACGACTCTATCAACACTGAAGCTTTCTTT	CASSYDSINTEAFF
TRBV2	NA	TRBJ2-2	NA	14	TGTGCCAGCAGTGAGAAACAGATCACCGGGGAGCTGTTTTTT	CASSEKQITGELFF
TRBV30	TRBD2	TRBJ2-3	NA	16	TGTGCCGGCAGCGGGAGGCTAGCGGGAAGTACAGATACGCAGTATTTT	CAGSGRLAGSTDTQYF
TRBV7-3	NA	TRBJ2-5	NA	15	TGTGCCAGCAGCTTAAGTCTAGCAACTGCCGAGACCCAGTACTTC	CASSLSLATAETQYF
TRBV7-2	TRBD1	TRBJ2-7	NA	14	TGTGCCAGCAGCTTTGACAGGGGGTCCTACGAGCAGTACTTC	CASSFDRGSYEQYF
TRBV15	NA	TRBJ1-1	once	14	TGTGCCACCAGCAGAGACCTGATAAACACTGAAGCTTTCTTT	CATSRDLINTEAFF
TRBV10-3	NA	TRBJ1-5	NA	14	TGTGCCATCAGTGTGATAGCTAGCAATCAGCCCCAGCATTTT	CAISVIASNQPQHF
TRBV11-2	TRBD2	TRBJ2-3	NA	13	TGTGCCAGCAGCCGAAGGCGGGGGGGAGCGCAGTATTTT	CASSRRRGGAQYF
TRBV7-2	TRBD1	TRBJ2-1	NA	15	TGTGCCAGCAGCCAGGGGGCCTTTCGAGACAATGAGCAGTTCTTC	CASSQGAFRDNEQFF
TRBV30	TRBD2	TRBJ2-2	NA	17	TGTGCCCAATCCCGGAATAGACTAGCGGCGAACACCGGGGAGCTGTTTTTT	CAQSRNRLAANTGELFF
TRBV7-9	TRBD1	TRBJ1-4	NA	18	TGTGCCAGCAGAAGACAGGGGCCGCGCCCTACAACTAATGAAAAACTGTTTTTT	CASRRQGPRPTTNEKLFF
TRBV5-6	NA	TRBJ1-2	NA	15	TGTGCCAGCAGCTTAAGGAGAGGCATTCGCTATGGCTACACCTTC	CASSLRRGIRYGYTF
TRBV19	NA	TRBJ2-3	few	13	TGTGCCAGCTCTGGGCGGATCACAGATACGCAGTATTTT	CASSGRITDTQYF
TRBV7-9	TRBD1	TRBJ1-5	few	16	TGTGCCAGCAGCGACGGGACAGGGGGCTTCAATCAGCCCCAGCATTTT	CASSDGTGGFNQPQHF
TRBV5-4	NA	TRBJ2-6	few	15	TGTGCCAGCAGCCCCTGGACGGCTGGGGCCAACGTCCTGACTTTC	CASSPWTAGANVLTF
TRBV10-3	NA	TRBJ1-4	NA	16	TGTGCCATCAGTGAGGATGACAGGCCAACTAATGAAAAACTGTTTTTT	CAISEDDRPTNEKLFF
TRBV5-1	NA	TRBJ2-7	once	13	TGCGCCAGCAGCCAAGGACAGTTGGACGAGCAGTACTTC	CASSQGQLDEQYF
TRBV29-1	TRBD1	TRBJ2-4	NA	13	TGCAGCGCCTCGGACAGGGGGCAAAACATTCAGTACTTC	CSASDRGQNIQYF
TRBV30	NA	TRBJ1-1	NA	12	TGTGCCTGGAGGCCGGGACTCACTGAAGCTTTCTTT	CAWRPGLTEAFF
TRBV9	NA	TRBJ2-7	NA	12	TGTGCCAGCAGCCCTACGACGGGAGAGCAGTACTTC	CASSPTTGEQYF
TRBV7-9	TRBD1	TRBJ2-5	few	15	TGTGCCAGCAGCATGGGGACAGGGGGACAAGAGACCCAGTACTTC	CASSMGTGGQETQYF
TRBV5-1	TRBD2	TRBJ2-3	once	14	TGCGCCAGCAGCTTTGGACTAGCGGGAGATACGCAGTATTTT	CASSFGLAGDTQYF
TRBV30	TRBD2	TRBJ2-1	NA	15	TGTGCCTGGAAAGACGGGGGGAGCTCCTACAATGAGCAGTTCTTC	CAWKDGGSSYNEQFF
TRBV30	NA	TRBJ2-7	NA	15	TGTGCCTGGAGTCCCCCCCCGGGTACCCCCTACGAGCAGTACTTC	CAWSPPPGTPYEQYF
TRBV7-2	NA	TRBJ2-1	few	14	TGTGCCAGCAGCTTTTTCGGTAGATACAATGAGCAGTTCTTC	CASSFFGRYNEQFF
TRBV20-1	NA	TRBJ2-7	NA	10	TGCAGTGCTAGTTTACCCGAGCAGTACTTC	CSASLPEQYF
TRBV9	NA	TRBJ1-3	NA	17	TGTGCCAGCAGCACCTTCGGGACGGCGAGCTCTGGAAACACCATATATTTT	CASSTFGTASSGNTIYF
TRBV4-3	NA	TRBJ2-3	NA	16	TGCGCCAGCAGCCAAGATTCGAGGGGATTCACAGATACGCAGTATTTT	CASSQDSRGFTDTQYF
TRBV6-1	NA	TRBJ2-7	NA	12	TGTGCCAGCAGTGAACGGGTAAACGAGCAGTACTTC	CASSERVNEQYF
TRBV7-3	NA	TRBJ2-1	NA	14	TGTGCCAGCAGCGTTCAGGGTCTATACAATGAGCAGTTCTTC	CASSVQGLYNEQFF
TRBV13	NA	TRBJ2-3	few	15	TGTGCCAGCAGCTTAGGCCGGGACTGGGAAGATACGCAGTATTTT	CASSLGRDWEDTQYF
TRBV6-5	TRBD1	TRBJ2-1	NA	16	TGTGCCAGCAGTTATCGGGACAGGGTGATACCTCATGAGCAGTTCTTC	CASSYRDRVIPHEQFF
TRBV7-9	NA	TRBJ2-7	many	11	TGTGCCAGCAGCTTAGAGGACGAGCAGTACTTC	CASSLEDEQYF